This entry lists 9 T cell receptor beta chains sequenced from one sample in a study of CD8+ T cells in alopecia areata. Treatment described: oral pan-JAK inhibitor, 5-10 mg twice daily. Extraction and reverse transcription of RNA yielded cDNA as the sequencing template. Assay: immunoSEQ multiplex PCR; the TCRdb copy retains only in-frame clones and omits some. The sample contains some 120,000 clones, around 60% of which appear only once. The specimen comprised CD4+ T cells sorted from blood, sampled at week 4, from a patient treated with tofacitinib. The receptors were sampled from a human donor with alopecia areata.

This rearrangement joins TRBV6-1 to TRBJ2-1, with 11 bases that match TRBD1. J lost 2 bases, V lost 6 bases, and 0 bases had no gene match. The CDR3 is made up of 14 amino acids. Germline V gene data show CDR1 as MNHNS and CDR2 as SASEGT. The CDR3 DNA reads TGTGCCAGCAGGGGACAGGGGGCCTACAATGAGCAGTTCTTC. As protein: CASRGQGAYNEQFF.

A few counts support this clone. The chain joins TRBV13 to TRBJ2-1; TRBD2 matches 7 bases. The ends lost 1 base at V and 5 bases at J; junction bases unmatched: 5. Germline assignment: CDR1 PRHDT and CDR2 FYEKMQ (reference sequence). The CDR3 runs 15 residues. The CDR3 DNA sequence: TGTGCCAGCAGCTTAGAACGGGGGAGGGACAATGAGCAGTTCTTC. It is translated as CASSLERGRDNEQFF.

There are a few counts of this clone. The gene calls are TRBV29-1 and TRBJ2-3, with D unclear. The germline V and J ends were trimmed by 3 bases and 3 bases, with 13 bases remaining between them. The CDR3 is 14 residues long. CDR1 is SQVTM and CDR2 is ANQGSEA in the germline V gene. The CDR3 spells CSVDPSERTDTQYF. The CDR3 nucleotides are TGCAGCGTTGACCCCTCCGAGAGGACAGATACGCAGTATTTT.

The chain combines TRBV27 with TRBJ1-1; TRBD1 matches at 7 bases. The germline gives CDR1 MNHEY, CDR2 SMNVEV (reference sequence). Unmatched junction bases numbered 7, after V lost 5 bases and J lost 4 bases. The CDR3 sequence is 14 residues long. CDR3 residues: CASSPTRQGTEAFF. The CDR3 coding sequence is TGTGCCAGCAGTCCAACCCGACAGGGCACTGAAGCTTTCTTT.

The rearrangement links TRBV15 to TRBJ2-7; D possibly matches TRBD1 or TRBD2 (6 bases each). The CDR3 sequence is 14 residues long. V lost 5 bases and J 4 bases, leaving 15 bases between the germline ends. Looked up from germline, CDR1 is LNHNV and CDR2 is YYDKDF (reference sequence). The CDR3 DNA sequence: TGTGCCACCAGCGGAGGGGGTAGTAAGTACGAGCAGTACTTC. Its translation: CATSGGGSKYEQYF.

About this clone itself: This sample includes further DNA sequences coding for the same CDR3. The chain recombines TRBV5-1 with TRBJ2-5; the D is unclear. The CDR3 is 13 residues long. The germline V gene has CDR1 SGHRS and CDR2 YFSETQ. Trimming took 0 bases from V and 5 from J, leaving 8 bases between them. For the CDR3, the DNA is TGCGCCAGCAGCTTGGTGGGATCCGAGACCCAGTACTTC. Amino acid sequence: CASSLVGSETQYF.

The gene calls are TRBV5-1 and TRBJ2-7, with D possibly TRBD1 on 7 matching bases. The CDR3 covers 14 residues. In germline, CDR1 is SGHRS, CDR2 YFSETQ. The ends were cut back, 9 bases at V and 0 bases at J, with 16 bases in the middle. The CDR3 loop reads CATRGEVSSYEQYF. Written as DNA, the CDR3 is TGCGCCACCAGGGGGGAGGTCAGCTCCTACGAGCAGTACTTC.

The CDR3 reads CASSKVAGGRYQETQYF. The CDR3 region has the DNA TGTGCCAGCAGCAAAGTAGCGGGGGGCCGGTACCAAGAGACCCAGTACTTC. The chain recombines TRBV4-2 with TRBJ2-5, with 10 nucleotides matching TRBD2. The CDR3 has 17 amino acids. V lost 5 bases and J lost 0; bases outside the gene matches: 9. Germline loops: CDR1 LGHNA, CDR2 YNFKEQ.

This rearrangement joins TRBV13 to TRBJ1-3, with no clear D. Germline lookup yields CDR1 PRHDT and CDR2 FYEKMQ (reference sequence). The CDR3 has 14 amino acids. V was trimmed by 1 base and J by 7 bases, leaving 11 bases between them. The CDR3 DNA follows: TGTGCCAGCAGCTTAGAACCCGGGGATAACACCATATATTTT. This sequence encodes CASSLEPGDNTIYF.